Reported below is one T cell receptor (beta chain). Its antigen is as yet unknown. The source of the sample is a study of T cell repertoires in cytomegalovirus infection. The overall study: In public TCR beta signatures, there were indications of both CMV infection and matching HLA type.

Germline CDR1 SGHVT, CDR2 SQSDAQ. Trimming removed 5 bases from V and 1 base from J, with 9 bases in between. The CDR3 length is 14 residues. TCRdb processed the reads anew with MiXCR; each CDR3 protein has one entry. The sample has 310,000 or so distinct CDR3 sequences, about 25% seen once; the top ten hold about an eighth. The sequenced sample was cultured PBMCs, obtained from culture after CMV antigen stimulation. This TCR derives from a human donor in good health (CMV status not recorded). Some clones in this sample may be carry-over from other donors' samples. The chain carries TRBV7-4 and TRBJ1-5; D gene uncertain. CDR3 in DNA: TGTGCCAGCAGCCTCAGTGAGAGCAATCAGCCCCAGCATTTT. Translated, it gives CASSLSESNQPQHF.